A selection of T cell receptor beta chains follows, all from one sample in a study of identical twins' blood T cells. TCRdb re-derived calls from the 5' RACE reads in MiXCR, one entry per CDR3 protein. The sample shows hundreds of thousands of distinct CDR3 sequences, approximately 30% of them seen only once. The sample taken for sequencing was PBMCs. The receptor set was obtained from a woman aged 18 to 55 in good health. The CDR3 runs from the conserved cysteine through the conserved F or W.

v_call: TRBV5-1
cdr3_aa: CASSLLGDGNEQFF

v_call: TRBV27
cdr3_aa: CASRTAYNEQFF

v_call: TRBV7-2
cdr3_aa: CASSLRGTAYNEQFF

v_call: TRBV20-1
cdr3_aa: CSARSGGGLRGNEKLFF

v_call: TRBV14
cdr3_aa: CASSFTASGELFF

v_call: TRBV27
cdr3_aa: CACSLLQGNEQYF

v_call: TRBV4-3
cdr3_aa: CASSPSGRNYNEQFF

v_call: TRBV5-1
cdr3_aa: CASSLEQNYEQYF

v_call: TRBV6-6
cdr3_aa: CASSYRGLGGYGYTF

v_call: TRBV20-1
cdr3_aa: CSARGGSIYEQYF

v_call: TRBV6-1
cdr3_aa: CASSGRRTQYNEQFF

v_call: TRBV7-9
cdr3_aa: CASSPIRTGTTYGYTF

v_call: TRBV2
cdr3_aa: CAVPTGQNSPLHF

v_call: TRBV7-2
cdr3_aa: CASSLAEKGRSYF

v_call: TRBV9
cdr3_aa: CASSPRQGAFSTEAFF

v_call: TRBV20-1
cdr3_aa: CSARRTPSPSPLHF

v_call: TRBV4-3
cdr3_aa: CASSQDRGSYTEAFF

v_call: TRBV2
cdr3_aa: CARSLGGLTEAFF

v_call: TRBV19
cdr3_aa: CASTDSGTVYGYTF

v_call: TRBV10-2
cdr3_aa: CASSEWLAGVSEQFF

v_call: TRBV6-1
cdr3_aa: CASSGGTGQNQPQHF

v_call: TRBV20-1
cdr3_aa: CIAREGGVRQPQHF

v_call: TRBV20-1
cdr3_aa: CSAMRRGMDQPQHF

v_call: TRBV7-9
cdr3_aa: CASSLLGVSREAFF

v_call: TRBV25-1
cdr3_aa: CASTRQGQGGELFF

v_call: TRBV18
cdr3_aa: CASSPVTAGQPQHF

v_call: TRBV6-5
cdr3_aa: CASSYSRLTGELFF

v_call: TRBV12-5
cdr3_aa: CASGYWTIRNEQFF

v_call: TRBV3-1
cdr3_aa: CASSLAGLAGPEQFF

v_call: TRBV20-1
cdr3_aa: CSAVNPGQTNEKLFF

v_call: TRBV29-1
cdr3_aa: CSVEGGAGYNEQFF

v_call: TRBV6-2/TRBV6-3
cdr3_aa: CASSYSSTTLGYEQYF

v_call: TRBV6-1
cdr3_aa: CASSWTRPNYGYTF

v_call: TRBV20-1
cdr3_aa: CSAPVVPEDTQYF

v_call: TRBV4-2
cdr3_aa: CASSQGPSRTSGSNEQFF

v_call: TRBV20-1
cdr3_aa: CSARARTRSGNTIYF

v_call: TRBV11-2
cdr3_aa: CASSLYLTSYEQYF

v_call: TRBV12-3/TRBV12-4
cdr3_aa: CASRRPAGELFF

v_call: TRBV9
cdr3_aa: CASSWTRYQPQHF

v_call: TRBV6-6
cdr3_aa: CASSAPLSGDERFF

v_call: TRBV2
cdr3_aa: CASSDRASQPQHF

v_call: TRBV12-3/TRBV12-4
cdr3_aa: CASSPGPYSNQPQHF

v_call: TRBV20-1
cdr3_aa: CSASHPGQGDHEQYF

v_call: TRBV12-3/TRBV12-4
cdr3_aa: CASSVPPSGTDTQYF

v_call: TRBV9
cdr3_aa: CASSVASQDITDTQYF

v_call: TRBV14
cdr3_aa: CASSQSAGTEAFF

v_call: TRBV7-9
cdr3_aa: CASSFPPDGEQFF

v_call: TRBV11-3
cdr3_aa: CASSSTRTSGASSTDTQYF

v_call: TRBV25-1
cdr3_aa: CASSEVGGIRFF

v_call: TRBV7-6
cdr3_aa: CASSLGTPGGSGYTF

v_call: TRBV20-1
cdr3_aa: CIAQVPRLAGNNEQFF